This T cell receptor (beta chain) was identified in a study of T cell responses to AZD1222 COVID-19 vaccine. Study results and limitations: Mapped onto spike, vaccine-associated CD4 TCRs spanned it and were dominant at 160-218 and 743-854. Unmutated variant regions are reportedly targeted by nearly half of spike-specific TCRs.

As regards this clone: Its antigen is still unknown.

Repertoires were generated with immunoSEQ multiplex PCR, while TCRdb's copy carries only in-frame clones and drops some. The table records about 130,000 clones, over 75% of them present only once. This material consisted of peripheral blood, taken 28 days after the second AZD1222 dose. This clonotype was sampled from an adult who received the AZD1222 COVID-19 vaccine.

CDR3 in DNA: TGTGCCAGCAGCGTAGGCCCCGACAATGAGCAGTTCTTC. It translates to CASSVGPDNEQFF. The chain carries TRBV9 and TRBJ2-1; D is unresolved. Germline V lookup: CDR1 SGDLS, CDR2 YYNGEE. Trimming took 0 bases from V and 5 from J, leaving 6 bases between them. The CDR3 spans 13 residues.